This entry describes one TCR beta chain. The data were obtained in a study of blood T cell repertoires in COVID-19. Study at large: T cells, B-cell-depleted T cells, or PBMCs provided the cDNA or gDNA that served as material.

V lost 5 bases and J 3 bases, leaving 16 bases between the germline ends. Germline V gene data show CDR1 as SEHNR and CDR2 as FQNEAQ (reference sequence). The CDR3 is 16 amino acids. The method was immunoSEQ multiplex PCR; TCRdb's version includes in-frame clones alone and lacks a portion of them. Among about 100,000 clones listed, roughly nine tenths were seen once. This clonotype was sampled from a man aged 50-60 years with active COVID-19. Sequences were obtained from peripheral blood. This sequence joins TRBV7-9 and TRBJ2-2; TRBD1 is a possible D gene (6 bases). The CDR3 DNA reads TGTGCCAGCAGCCATCGACAGGCAATAGACACCGGGGAGCTGTTTTTT. This encodes CASSHRQAIDTGELFF.